Following are 20 T cell receptor beta chains from one sample sequenced in a study of regulatory dendritic cells for organ transplantation listed by TCRdb under 2017. Library preparation was by the immunoSEQ multiplex PCR assay. TCRdb obtained this table from immuneACCESS and retained in-frame rearrangements with V and J assigned. These tables miss some clones; where compared with another copy, unresolved V genes account for less than half of the shortfall, and the remainder is unexplained. This sample lists some 9,300 clones; less than 90% were detected once. The top ten clonotypes cover about 2.5% of the sample. Sorted T cell subsets were CFSE-labeled and co-cultured for around five days with allogeneic regulatory or mature dendritic cells at a 1:10 DC:T ratio. These receptors have no identified antigens. Sequencing was done on a sample of memory CD4+ T cells from blood cultured with dendritic cells. This sample's cell subset or site label indicates: CD45RO+ memory T cells. These receptors all come from a human donor in good health.

V and J are TRBV7-9 and TRBJ1-4; D gene ambiguous. The CDR3 extends over 16 amino acids. V lost 5 bases and J 7 bases, leaving 20 bases between the germline ends. Germline V CDR1 and CDR2: SEHNR, FQNEAQ (reference sequence). CDR3 bases: TGTGCCAGCAGCAATGGCGGGCCGGTATCGGCTGAAAAACTGTTTTTT. This codes for CASSNGGPVSAEKLFF.

The genes are TRBV28 and TRBJ2-7; maybe TRBD2 (6 bases). V was shortened by 5 bases and J by 4 bases, with 18 bases between the two germline ends. This CDR3 contains 15 residues. Looked up from germline, CDR1 is MDHEN and CDR2 is SYDVKM. Here the CDR3 DNA reads TGTGCCAGCAGTCTGACTAGTACCCCGGGGTACGAGCAGTACTTC. Protein product: CASSLTSTPGYEQYF. Looking up the rest from reference TRBV28 and TRBJ2-7 gives the full variable domain: DVKVTQSSRYLVKRTGEKVFLECVQDMDHENMFWYRQDPGLGLRLIYFSYDVKMKEKGDIPEGYSVSREKKERFSLILESASTNQTSMYLCASSLTSTPGYEQYFGPGTRLTVT.

The chain joins TRBV7-3 to TRBJ2-7; 8 nucleotides line up with TRBD1. Losses at the gene ends were 3 bases for V and 6 bases for J; bases not matched to a gene: 1. In germline, CDR1 is SGHTA, CDR2 FQGTGA. This CDR3 spans 12 amino acids. CDR3 sequence: CASSFGQGEQYF. CDR3 sequence (DNA): TGTGCCAGCAGCTTCGGACAGGGCGAGCAGTACTTC.

In this sample, this clone turned up once. The CDR3 here is CASSAGQLFSGNTIYF. CDR3 nucleotide sequence: TGTGCCAGTAGTGCCGGACAGCTTTTCTCTGGAAACACCATATATTTT. J is TRBJ1-3 and V is TRBV19; D might be TRBD1 (6 bases). Trimming cost V 5 bases and J 0 bases, with 14 bases left between them. The CDR3 is 16 amino acids. Germline V lookup: CDR1 LNHDA, CDR2 SQIVND (reference sequence).

The chain has TRBV12-5 and TRBJ1-1; D unclear. V gave up 6 bases and J gave up 0 bases, with 14 bases separating them. This CDR3 is built from 15 residues. The germline CDR1 and CDR2 sequences are LGHNT and FRNRAP. The CDR3 region is CASGPFRQVNTEAFF. The CDR3, as DNA: TGTGCTAGTGGCCCCTTCCGCCAGGTGAACACTGAAGCTTTCTTT.

This clone was observed a handful of times. The genes are TRBV4-1 and TRBJ1-3, with D possibly being TRBD1 (5 bases). Per germline, CDR1 MGHRA and CDR2 YSYEKL. The CDR3 runs 17 residues. Trimming shortened V by 2 bases and J by 0 bases, and 14 bases separated the two germline ends. The CDR3 bases are TGCGCCAGCAGCCAAAACCCGGGGGGGACCTCTGGAAACACCATATATTTT. Translating it yields CASSQNPGGTSGNTIYF.

The chain links TRBV19 to TRBJ2-7, with 9 bases identical to TRBD1. This CDR3 comprises 14 residues. The trim removed 5 bases at V and 2 bases at J, leaving 4 bases unmatched. CDR1 LNHDA and CDR2 SQIVND come from the germline V gene (reference sequence). CDR3 in DNA: TGTGCCAGTAGTCACAGGGGGCGCACCTACGAGCAGTACTTC. Protein sequence: CASSHRGRTYEQYF.

The CDR3 region has the DNA TGTGCCAGTAGTCTCGGGACACCATTTGAGGACTATGGCTACACCTTC. Translation: CASSLGTPFEDYGYTF. This sequence joins TRBV19 and TRBJ1-2; possibly TRBD1 for D (6 bases). The CDR3 extends over 16 amino acids. Trimming cost V 5 bases and J 3 bases, with 19 bases left between them. Germline V gene data show CDR1 as LNHDA and CDR2 as SQIVND (reference sequence).

The chain has TRBV6-6 and TRBJ2-7; D unresolved. The CDR3 length is 14 residues. The germline V gene has CDR1 MNHNY and CDR2 SVGAGI (reference sequence). V lost 6 bases, J lost 3 bases, and 15 bases lay in between. The chain's CDR3 is CASSLDLFGYEQYF. The CDR3 nucleotides read TGTGCCAGCAGCTTGGACCTGTTTGGCTACGAGCAGTACTTC.

The V call is TRBV6-5, the J call TRBJ2-1; D may match TRBD1 or TRBD2 (5 bases each). This CDR3 comprises 15 residues. Germline V CDR1 and CDR2: MNHEY, SVGAGI. V lost 5 bases and J 0 bases, leaving 11 bases between the germline ends. The CDR3 DNA sequence: TGTGCCAGCAGTCGGGACCGTCGCTCCTACAATGAGCAGTTCTTC. Its translation is CASSRDRRSYNEQFF.

This chain joins TRBV6-5 and TRBJ1-5, with 7 bases fitting TRBD1. The J segment lost 8 bases and the V segment lost 6 bases, leaving 7 bases of the junction unmatched. The CDR3 consists of 13 residues. The germline gives CDR1 MNHEY, CDR2 SVGAGI. The CDR3 spells CASRLSGQEPQHF. CDR3 DNA sequence: TGTGCCAGCAGATTGTCAGGACAGGAGCCCCAGCATTTT.

The chain joins TRBV29-1 to TRBJ1-2; perhaps TRBD1 as D (5 bases). Germline assignment: CDR1 SQVTM and CDR2 ANQGSEA. The CDR3 extends over 12 amino acids. With 2 bases removed from V and 6 bases from J, the gap between germline ends came to 10 bases. This chain's CDR3 is CSVEPGADGYTF. The CDR3 bases are TGCAGCGTTGAACCCGGGGCTGATGGCTACACCTTC.

The DNA of the CDR3 is TGTGCCAGCAGTTATAGTTCCCTGCGAGGCACTGAAGCTTTCTTT. Its protein is CASSYSSLRGTEAFF. This chain uses TRBV6-6 with TRBJ1-1; D gene unclear. This CDR3 is built from 15 residues. Germline lookup yields CDR1 MNHNY and CDR2 SVGAGI (reference sequence). V lost 3 bases and J lost 4, with 15 bases in between.

CDR3 bases: TGTGCCAGCAGCTTCCCTAGCGGGGGATACAATGAGCAGTTCTTC. It specifies CASSFPSGGYNEQFF. The V call is TRBV5-4, the J call TRBJ2-1; 10 bases are shared with TRBD2. With 2 bases clipped from V and 4 bases from J, the junction kept 3 bases outside the gene matches. The germline V gene has CDR1 SGHNT and CDR2 YYREEE (reference sequence). The CDR3 is 15 residues long. Drawing the rest from reference TRBV5-4 and TRBJ2-1, the complete variable domain is ETGVTQSPTHLIKTRGQQVTLRCSSQSGHNTVSWYQQALGQGPQFIFQYYREEENGRGNFPPRFSGLQFPNYSSELNVNALELDDSALYLCASSFPSGGYNEQFFGPGTRLTVL.

This clone was counted only a few times. The rearrangement joins TRBV7-3 to TRBJ2-3; 8 bases match TRBD2. CDR1 is SGHTA and CDR2 is FQGTGA in the germline V gene. The CDR3 covers 14 residues. After removal of 5 bases from V and 2 bases from J, the junction contained 3 bases not matched to a gene. CDR3 bases: TGTGCCAGCAGCCGGGGGGGCCCCACAGATACGCAGTATTTT. Residues: CASSRGGPTDTQYF.

J is TRBJ1-2 and V is TRBV12-5, with unresolved D. CDR3 length equals 12 residues. CDR1 is LGHNT, CDR2 FRNRAP, per germline. V lost 6 bases and J lost 6, with 11 bases in between. CDR3 sequence reads: CASGSEVNGYTF. In nucleotides, the CDR3 is TGTGCTAGTGGCTCTGAAGTGAATGGCTACACCTTC.

J is TRBJ2-3 and V is TRBV7-3; perhaps TRBD2 as D (8 bases). Germline V gene sequence: CDR1 SGHTA, CDR2 FQGTGA. The CDR3 contains 15 residues. Trimming cost V 5 bases and J 5 bases, with 17 bases left between them. The CDR3 nucleotides read TGTGCCAGCAGCCCAGGGGGGCTAGCGGGAGATACGCAGTATTTT. Translated: CASSPGGLAGDTQYF.

The table lists this clone with a count of one. This rearrangement joins TRBV5-4 to TRBJ1-6, with TRBD1 identical over 7 bases. The trim removed 1 base at V and 14 bases at J, leaving 12 bases unmatched. In germline, CDR1 is SGHNT, CDR2 YYREEE (reference sequence). CDR3 length: 15 amino acids. CDR3 region: CASSLLGTPGGTLHF. The CDR3 region has the DNA TGTGCCAGCAGCTTGTTGGGGACCCCAGGGGGGACCCTCCACTTT.

The V call is TRBV19, the J call TRBJ1-2; the match to TRBD1 covers 8 bases. Germline V gives CDR1 LNHDA, CDR2 SQIVND (reference sequence). CDR3 length: 17 amino acids. The V gene end was trimmed by 3 bases and the J gene end by 6 bases; junction bases not matched to a gene: 15. Here the CDR3 reads CASSINVGGQGGNGYTF. In DNA, the CDR3 is TGTGCCAGTAGTATCAATGTCGGAGGACAGGGAGGGAATGGCTACACCTTC.

V is TRBV13 and J is TRBJ2-3, with a weak D call TRBD1 (5 bases). V was cut by 5 bases and J by 2 bases, with 14 bases left in between. Looked up from germline, CDR1 is PRHDT and CDR2 is FYEKMQ (reference sequence). The CDR3 runs to 15 residues. The CDR3, as DNA: TGTGCCAGCAGCGGGCGAGACAGTTTCACAGATACGCAGTATTTT. Translation: CASSGRDSFTDTQYF.